A single sample gave rise to the 27 T cell receptor beta chains below, sequenced in a study of blood T cell repertoires in COVID-19. Profiling relied on immunoSEQ multiplex PCR, and the TCRdb table lists in-frame clones only, not all of them. The table includes 250,000 or so clones, 80% to 90% detected once. The sequencing sample was made of PBMCs or T cells enriched from blood (not recorded which). The source is a woman aged 25 to 39 who had been exposed to COVID-19.

The sample holds a few counts of this clone. J is TRBJ2-2 and V is TRBV30; 12 nucleotides agree with TRBD2. Germline CDR1 GTSNPN, CDR2 SVGIG (reference sequence). The CDR3 length is 16 residues. J lost 3 bases, V lost 2 bases, and 4 bases had no gene match. The CDR3 coding sequence is TGTGCCTGGAGTTTGGGACTAGCGGGTGACACCGGGGAGCTGTTTTTT. Residues: CAWSLGLAGDTGELFF.

This sequence joins TRBV14 and TRBJ2-5, with no clear D. The CDR3 extends over 14 amino acids. Per the germline V gene, CDR1 is SGHDN and CDR2 is FVKESK. Between the trimmed V and J ends, which lost 1 base and 0 bases, there was a span of 6 bases. The CDR3, as DNA: TGTGCCAGCAGCCAAGGGCGGAACCAAGAGACCCAGTACTTC. Translating it yields CASSQGRNQETQYF. Looking up the rest from reference TRBV14 and TRBJ2-5 gives the full variable domain: EAGVTQFPSHSVIEKGQTVTLRCDPISGHDNLYWYRRVMGKEIKFLLHFVKESKQDESGMPNNRFLAERTGGTYSTLKVQPAELEDSGVYFCASSQGRNQETQYFGPGTRLLVL.

In this sample, this clone turned up once. V gene TRBV5-3 combines with J gene TRBJ2-7; 8 nucleotides align to TRBD2. TRBV5-3 is recorded as an ORF, its role being uncertain. The CDR3 length is 17 residues. The V and J ends lost 1 base and 0 bases, in that order; junction bases with no gene match: 9. The chain's CDR3 is CARSLRSSGLSSYEQYF. CDR3 nucleotide sequence: TGTGCCAGAAGCTTGCGCTCTAGCGGGTTGAGCTCCTACGAGCAGTACTTC.

V is TRBV11-2 and J is TRBJ2-5, with TRBD2 identical over 10 bases. Germline V gene lookup returns CDR1 SGHAT and CDR2 FQNNGV. This CDR3 spans 15 amino acids. Trimming removed 4 bases from V and 5 bases from J; junction bases left unmatched: 7. The CDR3 reads CASSSLLAGEETQYF. For the CDR3, the DNA is TGTGCCAGCAGCTCCCTCCTAGCGGGAGAGGAGACCCAGTACTTC. The full variable domain, its missing parts supplied by reference TRBV11-2 and TRBJ2-5, is EAGVAQSPRYKIIEKRQSVAFWCNPISGHATLYWYQQILGQGPKLLIQFQNNGVVDDSQLPKDRFSAERLKGVDSTLKIQPAKLEDSAVYLCASSSLLAGEETQYFGPGTRLLVL.

The V call is TRBV2, the J call TRBJ2-3; possibly TRBD1 for D (6 bases). This CDR3 has 13 residues. Trimming took off 3 bases at V and 6 bases at J, with 10 bases between the two ends. Germline lookup yields CDR1 SNHLY and CDR2 FYNNEI. The CDR3 bases are TGTGCCAGCAGTGATGACAGGCCGGATACGCAGTATTTT. This translates into CASSDDRPDTQYF. The full variable domain, in which reference TRBV2 and TRBJ2-3 provide the parts outside the CDR3, is EPEVTQTPSHQVTQMGQEVILRCVPISNHLYFYWYRQILGQKVEFLVSFYNNEISEKSEIFDDQFSVERPDGSNFTLKIRSTKLEDSAMYFCASSDDRPDTQYFGPGTRLTVL.

This chain uses TRBV24-1 with TRBJ1-2, with TRBD1 identical over 8 bases. J gave up 5 bases and V 4 bases, and 5 bases lay outside the gene matches. The germline CDR1 and CDR2 sequences are KGHDR and SFDVKD. The CDR3 has 14 residues. This chain's CDR3 is CATSDWTGYYGYTF. The CDR3 DNA is TGTGCCACCAGTGACTGGACAGGGTATTATGGCTACACCTTC.

The chain couples TRBV7-9 to TRBJ2-1; 9 bases line up with TRBD1. The ends lost 3 bases at V and 8 bases at J; junction bases unmatched: 5. CDR1 and CDR2 from the germline V gene are SEHNR and FQNEAQ (reference sequence). The CDR3 is made up of 14 amino acids. The CDR3 here is CASSFGQGFYEQFF. CDR3 nucleotide sequence: TGTGCCAGCAGCTTTGGACAGGGGTTTTATGAGCAGTTCTTC.

This chain uses TRBV30 with TRBJ1-4, with D perhaps matching TRBD1 (6 bases). Germline assignment: CDR1 GTSNPN and CDR2 SVGIG (reference sequence). This CDR3 comprises 14 residues. V gave up 6 bases and J gave up 5 bases, with 16 bases separating them. The CDR3 DNA is TGTGCCTGTTCCCCGGGGGGGCTCAATGAAAAACTGTTTTTT. This translates into CACSPGGLNEKLFF.

The gene calls are TRBV28 and TRBJ2-7; D ambiguous. This CDR3 is 13 amino acids long. Per germline, CDR1 MDHEN and CDR2 SYDVKM. Trimming pared 2 bases from V and 3 bases from J, leaving 8 bases between. CDR3 nucleotide sequence: TGTGCCAGCAGTTTAAGAGTGAACTACGAGCAGTACTTC. Translated, it gives CASSLRVNYEQYF.

The DNA for the CDR3 is TGCAGTGCTAGTGGCTTAGCGGGGCCTTACAATGAGCAGTTCTTC. Its protein product is CSASGLAGPYNEQFF. This chain connects TRBV20-1 to TRBJ2-1; 8 positions match TRBD2. J lost 4 bases, V lost 3 bases, and 8 bases had no gene match. This CDR3 is 15 amino acids long. The germline V gene encodes CDR1 DFQATT and CDR2 SNEGSKA (reference sequence).

The chain couples TRBV19 to TRBJ1-5, with D possibly TRBD1 on 5 matching bases. Germline V lookup: CDR1 LNHDA, CDR2 SQIVND (reference sequence). V was cut by 3 bases and J by 4 bases, with 13 bases left in between. This CDR3 comprises 15 residues. The CDR3 protein is CASSITGLENQPQHF. The CDR3 bases are TGTGCCAGTAGTATTACAGGCCTTGAAAATCAGCCCCAGCATTTT.

The CDR3 protein is CASSDRTGMNTEAFF. The CDR3 nucleotides are TGCGCCAGCAGTGACAGGACAGGCATGAACACTGAAGCTTTCTTT. The chain has TRBV10-2 and TRBJ1-1; 7 bases align to TRBD1. The germline V gene has CDR1 WSHSY and CDR2 SAAADI. The J segment lost 0 bases and the V segment lost 3 bases, leaving 4 bases of the junction unmatched. The CDR3 covers 15 residues.

The rearrangement links TRBV27 to TRBJ2-7; 7 nucleotides align to TRBD2. The V segment lost 8 bases and the J segment 5 bases; nucleotides outside the gene matches: 9. CDR1 is MNHEY, CDR2 SMNVEV, per germline (reference sequence). CDR3 length: 13 amino acids. CDR3 coding DNA: TGTGCCAGCGCCTATTTTGGGGGGGACGAGCAGTACTTC. The encoded protein is CASAYFGGDEQYF.

The genes are TRBV5-1 and TRBJ1-1; possible D gene TRBD1, 6 bases. The CDR3 has 13 residues. Trimming stripped 5 bases from V and 6 bases from J, with 14 bases between. Germline V lookup: CDR1 SGHRS, CDR2 YFSETQ. The CDR3 sequence is CASSTGSGAEAFF. CDR3 nucleotides: TGCGCCAGCAGTACTGGTTCAGGGGCTGAAGCTTTCTTT.

The chain carries TRBV28 and TRBJ2-7; 9 nucleotides align to TRBD1. Germline V gene data show CDR1 as MDHEN and CDR2 as SYDVKM. The CDR3 extends over 12 amino acids. Trimming removed 6 bases from V and 9 bases from J; junction bases left unmatched: 6. The CDR3 loop reads CASRGQGNRQYF. The CDR3 DNA reads as TGTGCCAGCAGAGGACAGGGGAATCGGCAGTACTTC.

The rearrangement uses TRBV5-1 and TRBJ2-3, with TRBD1 as a possible D gene (6 bases). From germline, CDR1 is SGHRS and CDR2 YFSETQ. Deletions cut 3 bases from V and 2 bases from J, with 10 bases between. The CDR3 extends over 14 amino acids. In nucleotides, the CDR3 is TGCGCCAGCAGCTCAGGGGCAGTCACAGATACGCAGTATTTT. Protein product: CASSSGAVTDTQYF.

The V and J genes are TRBV6-5 and TRBJ1-1; 8 bases match TRBD1. Losses at the gene ends were 4 bases for V and 4 bases for J; bases not matched to a gene: 5. This CDR3 has 14 amino acids. Germline lookup yields CDR1 MNHEY and CDR2 SVGAGI. The CDR3 protein is CASSFNRGVTEAFF. The CDR3 region has the DNA TGTGCCAGCAGTTTCAACAGGGGGGTCACTGAAGCTTTCTTT.

This chain uses TRBV24-1 with TRBJ2-7; 7 bases agree with TRBD2. Unmatched junction bases numbered 11, after V lost 7 bases and J lost 3 bases. CDR1 is KGHDR and CDR2 is SFDVKD in the germline V gene. The CDR3 length is 15 residues. CDR3 coding DNA: TGTGCCACCAGATCTAAGGGCGGGAGAAACTACGAGCAGTACTTC. Residues: CATRSKGGRNYEQYF.

V usage is TRBV3-1 (or the pseudogene TRBV3-2) and J usage is TRBJ2-1, with D perhaps TRBD2 (6 bases). The CDR3 is made up of 16 amino acids. Trimming stripped 4 bases from V and 0 bases from J, with 13 bases between. Germline V gene sequence: CDR1 LGHDT, CDR2 YNNKEL (reference sequence). CDR3 sequence: CASSPQRASSYNEQFF. CDR3 nucleotides: TGTGCCAGCAGCCCCCAGCGGGCGAGCTCCTACAATGAGCAGTTCTTC.

The genes are TRBV10-3 and TRBJ2-1; tentative D call: TRBD2 (5 bases). Germline CDR1 reads ENHRY; CDR2 reads SYGVKD. The CDR3 runs 13 residues. Between the trimmed V and J ends, which lost 3 bases and 3 bases, there was a span of 6 bases. CDR3 DNA sequence: TGTGCCATCAGTGACCGGGGCTACAATGAGCAGTTCTTC. It codes for CAISDRGYNEQFF.

The J gene is TRBJ1-1, the V gene TRBV28; 7 nucleotides align to TRBD1. Germline CDR1 and CDR2: MDHEN and SYDVKM. CDR3 length: 14 residues. V lost 7 bases and J lost 1; bases outside the gene matches: 6. The CDR3 sequence is CASKLGGANTEAFF. The CDR3 bases are TGTGCCAGCAAATTAGGGGGCGCGAACACTGAAGCTTTCTTT.

The genes are TRBV10-3 and TRBJ2-7, with D perhaps matching TRBD2 (6 bases). The CDR3 has 14 residues. Germline V lookup: CDR1 ENHRY, CDR2 SYGVKD. V was shortened by 0 bases and J by 1 base, with 7 bases between the two germline ends. CDR3 in amino acids: CAISESGGSYEQYF. The CDR3, as DNA: TGTGCCATCAGTGAGTCCGGGGGTTCCTACGAGCAGTACTTC.

About this clone: The junction departs from the called germline gene at one end, perhaps through a read error. This chain uses TRBV2 with TRBJ1-1; D might be TRBD1 (6 bases). The CDR3 is 12 amino acids. Germline values: CDR1 SNHLY, CDR2 FYNNEI. CDR3 nucleotides: TGTGCCAGCAGTGAGAGGGACATCTCCAGGAGGTTT. It specifies CASSERDISRRF. Based on the CDR3 plus reference TRBV2 and TRBJ1-1, the full variable domain is EPEVTQTPSHQVTQMGQEVILRCVPISNHLYFYWYRQILGQKVEFLVSFYNNEISEKSEIFDDQFSVERPDGSNFTLKIRSTKLEDSAMYFCASSERDISRRFGQGTRLTVV.

In the case of this clone: Other DNA sequences from this sample encode an identical CDR3 as well. The V and J genes are TRBV2 and TRBJ2-7; maybe TRBD1 (5 bases). The germline V gene has CDR1 SNHLY and CDR2 FYNNEI. The CDR3 sequence is 13 residues long. V was cut by 6 bases and J by 2 bases, with 11 bases left in between. The CDR3 sequence: CASSRDSPYEQYF. CDR3 nucleotides: TGTGCCAGCAGCAGGGATTCACCCTACGAGCAGTACTTC.

This chain uses TRBV19 with TRBJ1-2; 12 bases match TRBD1. Trimming cost V 5 bases and J 6 bases; bases outside gene matches: 7. This CDR3 region has 15 residues. Germline assignment: CDR1 LNHDA and CDR2 SQIVND (reference sequence). DNA for the CDR3: TGTGCCAGTAGTGTTGCGGGACAGGGGGCTCATGGCTACACCTTC. It is translated as CASSVAGQGAHGYTF.

This clone appeared once. The chain recombines TRBV5-6 with TRBJ1-5; D not certain. The CDR3 consists of 17 residues. Germline V gives CDR1 SGHDT, CDR2 YYEEEE. V was cut by 4 bases and J by 3 bases, with 20 bases left in between. CDR3 region: CASSNGFGIGNNQPQHF. DNA of the CDR3: TGTGCCAGCAGCAACGGGTTCGGGATCGGCAACAATCAGCCCCAGCATTTT.

The chain combines TRBV27 with TRBJ1-2; D might be TRBD1 (5 bases). V was cut by 3 bases and J by 9 bases, with 14 bases left in between. The CDR3 is 13 residues long. The germline V gene encodes CDR1 MNHEY and CDR2 SMNVEV (reference sequence). CDR3 DNA sequence: TGTGCCAGCAGTTTCAGCAGGGTAAGGTGCTACACCTTC. Its protein product is CASSFSRVRCYTF.